The 28 T cell receptor beta chains listed next were all sequenced from one sample in a study of somatic mutations in cytotoxic T cells in rheumatoid arthritis. Assay: immunoSEQ multiplex PCR; the TCRdb copy retains only in-frame clones and omits some. This table holds 15,000 to 20,000 clones, around 80% found once. The sequencing sample was made of CD8+ T cells sorted from blood. These receptors originate from an adult with rheumatoid arthritis.

This clone was recorded a few times. This CDR3 reads CASSFPGTGEWNTGELFF. CDR3 DNA: TGTGCCAGCAGCTTTCCCGGGACAGGGGAGTGGAACACCGGGGAGCTGTTTTTT. J is TRBJ2-2 and V is TRBV7-9, with 10 bases that match TRBD1. Germline assignment: CDR1 SEHNR and CDR2 FQNEAQ (reference sequence). The CDR3 has 18 amino acids. Unmatched junction bases numbered 8, after V lost 3 bases and J lost 1 base.

The chain has TRBV10-2 and TRBJ2-7; D remains unclear. The CDR3 consists of 11 residues. Germline-derived CDR1 and CDR2 are WSHSY and SAAADI. V was pared by 5 bases and J by 0 bases, with 2 bases between. The CDR3 nucleotides are TGCGCCAGCAGTTACTCCTACGAGCAGTACTTC. Translating gives CASSYSYEQYF.

The V and J genes are TRBV19 and TRBJ1-1; 10 bases line up with TRBD1. The CDR3 has 15 amino acids. CDR1 LNHDA and CDR2 SQIVND come from the germline V gene (reference sequence). V shed 6 bases, J shed 1 base, and the junction held 5 bases outside the gene matches. CDR3 protein: CASRLGDRGNTEAFF. The CDR3 nucleotides read TGTGCCAGTAGATTAGGGGACAGGGGGAACACTGAAGCTTTCTTT.

The chain employs TRBV30 and TRBJ2-7; maybe TRBD1 (8 bases). Germline V gene lookup returns CDR1 GTSNPN and CDR2 SVGIG (reference sequence). This CDR3 has 14 residues. The V end was cut by 2 bases, the J end by 3 bases, with 14 bases between. CDR3 sequence: CAWSPDRDYYEQYF. CDR3 DNA: TGTGCCTGGAGTCCGGACAGGGACTACTACGAGCAGTACTTC.

The chain links TRBV6-5 to TRBJ1-1, with 8 bases that match TRBD1. The germline CDR1 and CDR2 sequences are MNHEY and SVGAGI. V shed 4 bases, J shed 6 bases, and the junction held 7 bases outside the gene matches. This CDR3 comprises 14 residues. Written as DNA, the CDR3 is TGTGCCAGCAGTTCCAGGGGGCTCTGGGCTGAAGCTTTCTTT. Protein sequence: CASSSRGLWAEAFF.

The chain uses TRBV5-4 and TRBJ2-7; D not certain. Trimming removed 1 base at V and 4 bases at J, with 12 bases between. CDR3 size: 14 residues. CDR1 and CDR2 (germline): SGHNT, YYREEE (reference sequence). The CDR3 bases are TGTGCCAGCAGCTTGATTGCCGACCCTTACGAGCAGTACTTC. Amino acids: CASSLIADPYEQYF. Full variable domain (outside the CDR3, taken from reference TRBV5-4 and TRBJ2-7): ETGVTQSPTHLIKTRGQQVTLRCSSQSGHNTVSWYQQALGQGPQFIFQYYREEENGRGNFPPRFSGLQFPNYSSELNVNALELDDSALYLCASSLIADPYEQYFGPGTRLTVT.

CDR3 sequence reads: CAISEEAGVEQPQHF. CDR3 DNA: TGTGCCATCAGTGAGGAGGCAGGGGTAGAACAGCCCCAGCATTTT. The chain joins TRBV10-3 to TRBJ1-5, with D perhaps matching TRBD1 (6 bases). This CDR3 comprises 15 residues. Trimming cost V 2 bases and J 7 bases, with 15 bases left between them. The V gene's germline CDR1 is ENHRY and CDR2 SYGVKD.

Written as DNA, the CDR3 is TGTGCCATCAGTGAGTCGTTAGGGGGGAATGAGCAGTTCTTC. Protein sequence: CAISESLGGNEQFF. The genes are TRBV10-3 and TRBJ2-1, with D perhaps TRBD1 or TRBD2 (6 bases each). This CDR3 contains 14 residues. Germline values: CDR1 ENHRY, CDR2 SYGVKD. Trimming left V 0 bases short and J 7 bases short, with 10 bases between.

The chain combines TRBV2 with TRBJ1-1; TRBD1 agrees at 10 bases. V lost 6 bases, J lost 1 base, and 8 bases stayed unmatched. CDR3 size: 16 residues. Germline CDR1 SNHLY, CDR2 FYNNEI. The CDR3 is CASRVPGQGKNTEAFF. Written as DNA, the CDR3 is TGTGCCAGCAGGGTACCGGGACAGGGGAAGAACACTGAAGCTTTCTTT.

The chain employs TRBV19 and TRBJ2-1; D possibly matches TRBD1 or TRBD2 (5 bases each). The CDR3 covers 14 residues. CDR1 is LNHDA, CDR2 SQIVND, per germline (reference sequence). Trimming left V 3 bases short and J 7 bases short, with 13 bases between. The CDR3 region is CASSIGGPGNEQFF. The CDR3 DNA sequence: TGTGCCAGTAGTATTGGGGGACCCGGGAATGAGCAGTTCTTC.

This clone was detected only once. V and J are TRBV5-6 and TRBJ1-1; maybe TRBD1 (5 bases). The V end lost 1 base, the J end lost 4 bases, and 23 bases lay between the germline ends. Germline V lookup: CDR1 SGHDT, CDR2 YYEEEE. This CDR3 has 18 residues. CDR3 amino acids: CASSLPHLGRSRGTEAFF. The CDR3 DNA is TGTGCCAGCAGCTTGCCTCATCTGGGACGTAGTCGTGGCACTGAAGCTTTCTTT. Filled out from reference TRBV5-6 and TRBJ1-1, the complete variable domain reads DAGVTQSPTHLIKTRGQQVTLRCSPKSGHDTVSWYQQALGQGPQFIFQYYEEEERQRGNFPDRFSGHQFPNYSSELNVNALLLGDSALYLCASSLPHLGRSRGTEAFFGQGTRLTVV.

The chain carries TRBV13 and TRBJ2-1, with TRBD2 matching 8 bases. The junction had 7 bases not matched to a gene; V was cut back by 3 bases and J by 3 bases. The CDR3 sequence is 16 residues long. CDR1 PRHDT and CDR2 FYEKMQ come from the germline V gene (reference sequence). The CDR3 protein is CASSLGPGGGYNEQFF. For the CDR3, the DNA is TGTGCCAGCAGCTTGGGCCCGGGGGGGGGCTACAATGAGCAGTTCTTC.

The genes are TRBV7-8 and TRBJ2-2; 10 nucleotides line up with TRBD2. CDR1 is SGHVS and CDR2 is FQNEAQ in the germline V gene. Trimming took 6 bases from V and 6 from J; bases not matched to a gene: 16. The CDR3 length is 18 residues. CDR3 sequence reads: CASRPPLGLAGAPGELFF. The CDR3, as DNA: TGTGCCAGCAGACCCCCTTTAGGGCTAGCGGGGGCCCCCGGGGAGCTGTTTTTT. Combining the CDR3 with reference TRBV7-8 and TRBJ2-2 gives the whole variable domain GAGVSQSPRYKVAKRGQDVALRCDPISGHVSLFWYQQALGQGPEFLTYFQNEAQLDKSGLPSDRFFAERPEGSVSTLKIQRTQQEDSAVYLCASRPPLGLAGAPGELFFGEGSRLTVL.

This chain links TRBV6-4 with TRBJ1-2, with a possible D match to TRBD1 (6 bases). Trimming took 7 bases from V and 4 from J, leaving 22 bases between them. The CDR3 loop spans 16 amino acids. Germline V CDR1 and CDR2: MRHNA, SNTAGT. In DNA form, the CDR3 reads TGTGCCAGCACTTATTTACAGGGACCTAGGGTCTATGGCTACACCTTC. Protein sequence: CASTYLQGPRVYGYTF.

The chain couples TRBV10-2 to TRBJ2-7; D remains unclear. The CDR3 runs to 11 residues. CDR1 and CDR2 (germline): WSHSY, SAAADI. Trimming shortened V by 2 bases and J by 2 bases, and 1 base separated the two germline ends. CDR3: CASSEAYEQYF. The CDR3 DNA reads as TGCGCCAGCAGTGAGGCCTACGAGCAGTACTTC.

The genes are TRBV25-1 and TRBJ2-3; no reliable D call. This CDR3 spans 14 amino acids. Between the trimmed V and J ends, which lost 1 base and 0 bases, there was a span of 5 bases. Germline V CDR1 and CDR2: MGHDK, SYGVNS. The CDR3 DNA reads TGTGCCAGCAGTGAATCCCAAAGCACAGATACGCAGTATTTT. It encodes CASSESQSTDTQYF.

The V and J genes are TRBV5-1 and TRBJ2-1, with 7 bases matching TRBD2. CDR1 is SGHRS and CDR2 is YFSETQ in the germline V gene. The V gene end was trimmed by 4 bases and the J gene end by 4 bases; junction bases not matched to a gene: 14. The CDR3 runs to 17 residues. The CDR3 DNA is TGCGCCAGCAGCCCTTCACCCACTAGCGAGTCATACAATGAGCAGTTCTTC. It translates to CASSPSPTSESYNEQFF.

This clone has only a few counts. The gene calls are TRBV30 and TRBJ1-1; D unresolved. Germline V gene lookup returns CDR1 GTSNPN and CDR2 SVGIG (reference sequence). The germline V and J ends were trimmed by 3 bases and 4 bases, with 9 bases remaining between them. CDR3 length equals 12 residues. This CDR3 is CAWSPGITEAFF. CDR3 DNA sequence: TGTGCCTGGAGCCCAGGTATCACTGAAGCTTTCTTT. Using reference TRBV30 and TRBJ1-1 for the parts outside the CDR3, the full variable domain is SQTIHQWPATLVQPVGSPLSLECTVEGTSNPNLYWYRQAAGRGLQLLFYSVGIGQISSEVPQNLSASRPQDRQFILSSKKLLLSDSGFYLCAWSPGITEAFFGQGTRLTVV.

J is TRBJ1-2 and V is TRBV9; tentative D call: TRBD1 (6 bases). Germline assignment: CDR1 SGDLS and CDR2 YYNGEE. V was pared by 2 bases and J by 4 bases, with 12 bases between. The CDR3 length is 14 residues. As DNA, the CDR3 is TGTGCCAGCAGCGTTTTATCGACAGGCTATGGCTACACCTTC. Protein: CASSVLSTGYGYTF.

The chain joins TRBV11-3 to TRBJ2-7, with D possibly being TRBD1 (6 bases). Germline loops: CDR1 SGHNT, CDR2 YENEEA. The CDR3 runs 13 residues. Between the trimmed V and J ends, which lost 9 bases and 6 bases, there was a span of 18 bases. This chain's CDR3 is CASSQRQGPEQYF. The CDR3 DNA reads as TGTGCCAGTTCTCAGAGGCAGGGGCCCGAGCAGTACTTC.

The chain has TRBV6-4 and TRBJ2-3, with TRBD1 as a possible D gene (5 bases). The CDR3 sequence is 16 residues long. The germline CDR1 and CDR2 sequences are MRHNA and SNTAGT. V lost 0 bases and J 3 bases, leaving 13 bases between the germline ends. CDR3 region: CASSDSAGSSTDTQYF. The CDR3, as DNA: TGTGCCAGCAGTGACTCGGCAGGGTCTAGTACAGATACGCAGTATTTT.

CDR3 amino acids: CASNPLAGGTDTQYF. The CDR3 nucleotides read TGCGCCAGCAACCCACTAGCGGGAGGCACAGATACGCAGTATTTT. V gene TRBV5-1 combines with J gene TRBJ2-3; 11 positions match TRBD2. Germline assignment: CDR1 SGHRS and CDR2 YFSETQ. CDR3 length: 15 amino acids. V dropped 6 bases and J dropped 1; count of bases not matched to a gene: 4.

This rearrangement joins TRBV5-1 to TRBJ2-7, with 10 bases aligning to TRBD2. V was pared by 1 base and J by 7 bases, with 14 bases of the junction left unmatched. Germline V gives CDR1 SGHRS, CDR2 YFSETQ. This CDR3 spans 17 amino acids. CDR3 amino acids: CASSLIPSGSLVQEQYF. The CDR3 coding sequence is TGCGCCAGCAGCTTGATTCCTAGCGGGAGTTTAGTACAAGAGCAGTACTTC.

J is TRBJ2-7 and V is TRBV10-1; D unresolved. Germline V gene data show CDR1 as WNHNN and CDR2 as SYGVQD (reference sequence). Trimming pared 1 base from V and 3 bases from J, leaving 4 bases between. The CDR3 is 12 amino acids. This CDR3 is CASSEYSYEQYF. The CDR3 bases are TGCGCCAGCAGTGAGTACAGCTACGAGCAGTACTTC.

The sample holds a few counts of this clone. The rearrangement uses TRBV7-9 and TRBJ1-1, with D uncertain. This CDR3 region has 13 residues. V shed 1 base and J shed 4 bases, with 7 bases lying between them. The germline gives CDR1 SEHNR, CDR2 FQNEAQ (reference sequence). Here the CDR3 DNA reads TGTGCCAGCAGCTTAGTACTGATCACTGAAGCTTTCTTT. Translation: CASSLVLITEAFF.

This chain uses TRBV27 with TRBJ2-7; TRBD2 matches at 7 bases. This CDR3 region has 14 residues. With V trimmed by 2 bases and J by 4 bases, 5 bases remained unmatched. CDR1 is MNHEY and CDR2 is SMNVEV in the germline V gene (reference sequence). CDR3 sequence: CASSLPGGHYEQYF. The CDR3 DNA reads as TGTGCCAGCAGTTTACCGGGAGGACATTACGAGCAGTACTTC.

This chain uses TRBV29-1 with TRBJ2-1; weak D call: TRBD1 (5 bases). The V gene's germline CDR1 is SQVTM and CDR2 ANQGSEA. The CDR3 has 14 amino acids. Trimming stripped 6 bases from V and 5 bases from J, with 17 bases between. The CDR3 here is CSVQGQFEHNEQFF. The DNA of the CDR3 is TGCAGCGTCCAAGGACAATTCGAACACAATGAGCAGTTCTTC.

The chain uses TRBV18 and TRBJ1-2; 7 positions match TRBD1. This CDR3 has 15 amino acids. The trim removed 0 bases at V and 4 bases at J, leaving 5 bases unmatched. Germline V lookup: CDR1 KGHSH, CDR2 LQKENI. In nucleotides, the CDR3 is TGTGCCAGCTCACCACCGGGACAGCTTTTCTATGGCTACACCTTC. Translated: CASSPPGQLFYGYTF.